This record covers a single TCR beta chain. These data belong to a study of OX40 agonist ivuxolimab in advanced cancers. This table comes from immunoSEQ multiplex PCR, and its TCRdb copy is limited to in-frame clones, with some not included. Among around 79,000 clones listed, more than 85% were seen once. The CDR3 runs to 17 residues. CDR1 is MNHNS and CDR2 is SASEGT in the germline V gene. V was shortened by 6 bases and J by 2 bases, with 22 bases between the two germline ends. The chain joins TRBV6-1 to TRBJ1-2; D is uncertain. This receptor was obtained from an adult with an advanced solid tumor such as melanoma, head and neck, liver or kidney cancer. This specimen was CD4+ or CD8+ T cells sorted from blood, taken in a trial of the OX40 agonist ivuxolimab. The DNA of the CDR3 is TGTGCCAGCAGCGAAAAGCACCTATGGACGGGCAACTATGGCTACACCTTC. Translating gives CASSEKHLWTGNYGYTF.